Following are 8 T cell receptor beta chains from one sample sequenced in a study of regulatory T cells in long-lasting Graves disease. Building the TCR beta libraries relied on iRepertoire HTBI primers, and CDR3 regions underwent Arm-PCR. In TCRdb, the multiplex PCR reads were re-called with MiXCR into one record per CDR3 protein. This sample yields 400,000 to 450,000 distinct CDR3 sequences, of which around 22% are seen a single time; approximately 26% belongs to the top ten. The time point denotes: persistent/refractory GD, antithyroid drugs over 5 years with positive TRAb. TCR sequences were obtained from RNA taken from PBMCs. The sequencing used peripheral blood mononuclear cells (PBMCs), collected when the disease was refractory, from a patient treated with antithyroid drugs. These receptors were taken from a female donor with Graves disease.

This clonotype was detected ten times or more. The chain has TRBV28 and TRBJ1-2; TRBD1 matches at 8 bases. CDR1 MDHEN and CDR2 SYDVKM come from the germline V gene. V trimming: 2 bases; J trimming: 4 bases; junction bases outside the gene matches: 6. The CDR3 sequence is 15 residues long. The CDR3 sequence is CASSLQVGQGYGYTF. The CDR3 DNA is TGTGCCAGCAGTTTACAAGTTGGACAGGGCTATGGCTACACCTTC.

The chain couples TRBV11-2 to TRBJ2-2, with a weak D call TRBD2 (6 bases). Looked up from germline, CDR1 is SGHAT and CDR2 is FQNNGV. The CDR3 length is 16 residues. V lost 2 bases and J lost 3, with 13 bases in between. The CDR3 sequence: CASSLRLAQDTGELFF. CDR3 in DNA: TGTGCCAGCAGCTTAAGGCTAGCGCAGGACACCGGGGAGCTGTTTTTT.

The V and J genes are TRBV7-2 and TRBJ2-2; 8 bases line up with TRBD1. J was trimmed by 4 bases and V by 5 bases; bases with no gene match: 9. Germline CDR1 reads SGHTA; CDR2 reads FQGNSA. The CDR3 length is 16 residues. In DNA, the CDR3 is TGTGCCAGCAGCCCTCCGGCAGGGGGCATCACCGGGGAGCTGTTTTTT. Encoded protein: CASSPPAGGITGELFF.

V gene TRBV5-1 combines with J gene TRBJ1-1; 7 positions agree with TRBD1. The germline CDR1 and CDR2 sequences are SGHRS and YFSETQ. The CDR3 length is 15 residues. J lost 7 bases, V lost 0 bases, and 9 bases had no gene match. CDR3 residues: CASSLAPDRNFEAFF. The CDR3, as DNA: TGCGCCAGCAGCTTGGCTCCGGACAGGAACTTTGAAGCTTTCTTT.

The chain is built from TRBV7-9 and TRBJ2-2; the match to TRBD2 covers 8 bases. Germline CDR1 reads SEHNR; CDR2 reads FQNEAQ (reference sequence). Germline trimming cut 5 bases from V and 8 bases from J; bases unmatched to any gene: 1. This CDR3 is 12 amino acids long. The CDR3 region is CASSAGGGELFF. CDR3 in DNA: TGTGCCAGCAGCGCGGGAGGTGGGGAGCTGTTTTTT. The full variable domain, rest sourced from reference TRBV7-9 and TRBJ2-2, is DTGVSQNPRHKITKRGQNVTFRCDPISEHNRLYWYRQTLGQGPEFLTYFQNEAQLEKSRLLSDRFSAERPKGSFSTLEIQRTEQGDSAMYLCASSAGGGELFFGEGSRLTVL.

This clonotype was seen only a few times. The chain joins TRBV20-1 to TRBJ1-1; TRBD1 matches at 10 bases. CDR3 size: 13 residues. The germline CDR1 and CDR2 sequences are DFQATT and SNEGSKA (reference sequence). V lost 6 bases and J lost 4; bases outside the gene matches: 5. The CDR3 bases are TGCAGTGCAGCCGGACAGGGGGGCACTGAAGCTTTCTTT. It translates to CSAAGQGGTEAFF.

The chain employs TRBV14 and TRBJ2-1, with 7 bases matching TRBD2. V gave up 4 bases and J gave up 8 bases; unmatched junction bases: 8. The CDR3 consists of 14 residues. CDR1 and CDR2 (germline): SGHDN, FVKESK. The CDR3 bases are TGTGCCAGCAGCCCTAGACTAGCAAGTGATGAGCAGTTCTTC. It yields the protein CASSPRLASDEQFF. Complete variable domain (other parts from reference TRBV14 and TRBJ2-1): EAGVTQFPSHSVIEKGQTVTLRCDPISGHDNLYWYRRVMGKEIKFLLHFVKESKQDESGMPNNRFLAERTGGTYSTLKVQPAELEDSGVYFCASSPRLASDEQFFGPGTRLTVL.

The genes are TRBV28 and TRBJ2-1; D might be TRBD1 or TRBD2, each matching 5 bases. Germline V gives CDR1 MDHEN, CDR2 SYDVKM. The CDR3 loop spans 16 amino acids. Trimming stripped 5 bases from V and 2 bases from J, with 16 bases between. CDR3 sequence reads: CASSPSREGPYNEQFF. The DNA of the CDR3 is TGTGCCAGCAGTCCTTCCCGAGAGGGGCCCTACAATGAGCAGTTCTTC. The full variable domain, its missing parts supplied by reference TRBV28 and TRBJ2-1, is DVKVTQSSRYLVKRTGEKVFLECVQDMDHENMFWYRQDPGLGLRLIYFSYDVKMKEKGDIPEGYSVSREKKERFSLILESASTNQTSMYLCASSPSREGPYNEQFFGPGTRLTVL.